The clone carrying this TCR beta chain was detected a few times. The data derive from a study of T cells in Graves' hyperthyroidism and ophthalmopathy. Trimming removed 3 bases at V and 0 bases at J, with 6 bases between. CDR1 SGDLS and CDR2 YYNGEE come from the germline V gene. The length of the CDR3 is 13 residues. TCR beta CDR3 regions were amplified from RNA transcripts. Primed by the HTBI set, a first-round RT-PCR was run on the TCR CDR3. TCRdb re-derived calls from the multiplex PCR reads in MiXCR, one entry per CDR3 protein. The sample shows roughly 180,000 distinct CDR3 sequences, less than 10% of them seen only once.

The sample was blood. V and J are TRBV9 and TRBJ1-1; D remains ambiguous. This sequence was found in a woman younger than 35 with Graves' hyperthyroidism that later progressed to Graves' ophthalmopathy. In nucleotides, the CDR3 is TGTGCCAGCAGCGCAGGAATGAACACTGAAGCTTTCTTT. Translated, it gives CASSAGMNTEAFF.